Following are 18 T cell receptor beta chains from one sample sequenced in a study of vaccination effects on CD4 cells after COVID-19. Antigen-specific CD4+ T cells were expanded (with viral peptide pools) by the ViraFEST assay ahead of sequencing. When less than 11 days of culture had elapsed, CD4+ T cells were isolated. From March to December 2020, the person had a SARS-CoV-2 infection that was confirmed by PCR. Subjects were given two BNT162b2 or mRNA-1273 vaccine doses. The assay was immunoSEQ multiplex PCR, and TCRdb's table has in-frame clones only and misses some. This table holds some 17,000 clones, 76% found once. Their antigens are not known. Sequenced material: CD4+ T cells from PBMCs cultured with SARS-CoV-2 spike peptides, taken after COVID-19 vaccination. These receptors originate from a human donor who had a prior SARS-CoV-2 infection.

This chain links TRBV6-5 with TRBJ2-7, with D possibly called TRBD1 or TRBD2 (6 bases each). The CDR3 spans 14 residues. The germline CDR1 and CDR2 sequences are MNHEY and SVGAGI. Deletions cut 0 bases from V and 7 bases from J, with 13 bases between. The CDR3 reads CASSYSMGGREQYF. CDR3 nucleotide sequence: TGTGCCAGCAGTTACTCGATGGGGGGCCGGGAGCAGTACTTC.

This sequence joins TRBV11-3 and TRBJ2-3, with 13 nucleotides matching TRBD2. The CDR3 covers 16 residues. After removal of 5 bases from V and 1 base from J, the junction contained 3 bases not matched to a gene. Per germline, CDR1 SGHNT and CDR2 YENEEA. The DNA for the CDR3 is TGTGCCAGCAGCCATGGACTAGCGGGAGGCACAGATACGCAGTATTTT. Its protein product is CASSHGLAGGTDTQYF.

This clone has more than one count but fewer than ten. V usage is TRBV7-9 and J usage is TRBJ2-7; 8 nucleotides align to TRBD1. V lost 6 bases, J lost 3 bases, and 4 bases stayed unmatched. This CDR3 contains 13 residues. Per germline, CDR1 SEHNR and CDR2 FQNEAQ (reference sequence). This CDR3 is CASSLGQDYEQYF. CDR3 bases: TGTGCCAGCAGTTTGGGACAGGACTACGAGCAGTACTTC.

J is TRBJ1-2 and V is TRBV18; TRBD1 aligns across 7 bases. The CDR3 has 12 amino acids. Trimming at V came to 4 bases and at J to 10 bases, leaving 6 bases not matched to a gene. Germline-derived CDR1 and CDR2 are KGHSH and LQKENI. The CDR3 loop reads CASSLRDSHYTF. In DNA, the CDR3 is TGTGCCAGCTCACTACGGGACAGCCACTACACCTTC.

The rearrangement joins TRBV6-5 to TRBJ2-2; a possible D gene is TRBD2 (5 bases). Germline CDR1 reads MNHEY; CDR2 reads SVGAGI. This CDR3 comprises 16 residues. V was pared by 3 bases and J by 6 bases, with 17 bases between. As DNA, the CDR3 is TGTGCCAGCAGTTATGGGCCCCCCGCTAGCCCCGGGGAGCTGTTTTTT. Its protein product is CASSYGPPASPGELFF.

The V call is TRBV27, the J call TRBJ2-7; 10 bases fit TRBD1. Trimming removed 5 bases from V and 2 bases from J; junction bases left unmatched: 6. Germline lookup yields CDR1 MNHEY and CDR2 SMNVEV (reference sequence). The CDR3 length is 15 residues. Written as DNA, the CDR3 is TGTGCCAGCAGTCGAAAAGGACAGGGGGCCTACGAGCAGTACTTC. This encodes CASSRKGQGAYEQYF.

This clone has a handful of counts. The chain is built from TRBV5-8 and TRBJ1-2; D gene unclear. Trimming stripped 3 bases from V and 0 bases from J, with 6 bases between. The length of the CDR3 is 13 residues. The germline V gene encodes CDR1 SGHTS and CDR2 YDEGEE. The CDR3: CASSYDTNYGYTF. CDR3 DNA sequence: TGTGCCAGCAGCTACGATACTAACTATGGCTACACCTTC.

The chain carries TRBV2 and TRBJ1-5; D gene uncertain. The CDR3 has 13 amino acids. CDR1 is SNHLY and CDR2 is FYNNEI in the germline V gene. Deletions cut 1 base from V and 6 bases from J, with 7 bases between. The CDR3 is CASSEDVGQPQHF. CDR3 DNA: TGTGCCAGCAGTGAAGACGTCGGTCAGCCCCAGCATTTT.

This sequence joins TRBV9 and TRBJ2-5, with 7 nucleotides matching TRBD1. This CDR3 is 14 amino acids long. Germline V gives CDR1 SGDLS, CDR2 YYNGEE. V shed 0 bases and J 2 bases; nucleotides not matched to a gene: 1. CDR3 nucleotides: TGTGCCAGCAGCGTAGACAGGGGACAAGAGACCCAGTACTTC. Translation: CASSVDRGQETQYF. Filled out from reference TRBV9 and TRBJ2-5, the complete variable domain reads DSGVTQTPKHLITATGQRVTLRCSPRSGDLSVYWYQQSLDQGLQFLIQYYNGEERAKGNILERFSAQQFPDLHSELNLSSLELGDSALYFCASSVDRGQETQYFGPGTRLLVL.

This clone has only one observation. The rearrangement joins TRBV9 to TRBJ2-3, with 13 bases that match TRBD2. From germline, CDR1 is SGDLS and CDR2 YYNGEE. There are 17 residues in the CDR3. The V gene end was trimmed by 4 bases and the J gene end by 0 bases; junction bases not matched to a gene: 5. The CDR3 region has the DNA TGTGCCAGCAGCACGGGACTAGCGGGGTTTAGCACAGATACGCAGTATTTT. Translating gives CASSTGLAGFSTDTQYF. Based on the CDR3 plus reference TRBV9 and TRBJ2-3, the full variable domain is DSGVTQTPKHLITATGQRVTLRCSPRSGDLSVYWYQQSLDQGLQFLIQYYNGEERAKGNILERFSAQQFPDLHSELNLSSLELGDSALYFCASSTGLAGFSTDTQYFGPGTRLTVL.

This clone showed up just a few times. This chain joins TRBV19 and TRBJ1-6; 10 nucleotides align to TRBD1. The germline CDR1 and CDR2 sequences are LNHDA and SQIVND (reference sequence). CDR3 size: 14 residues. V gave up 11 bases and J gave up 7 bases; unmatched junction bases: 8. This chain's CDR3 is CASRDRGENSPLHF. CDR3 sequence (DNA): TGTGCCTCCCGGGACAGGGGTGAGAATTCACCCCTCCACTTT. Based on the CDR3 plus reference TRBV19 and TRBJ1-6, the full variable domain is DGGITQSPKYLFRKEGQNVTLSCEQNLNHDAMYWYRQDPGQGLRLIYYSQIVNDFQKGDIAEGYSVSREKKESFPLTVTSAQKNPTAFYLCASRDRGENSPLHFGNGTRLTVT.

The chain is built from TRBV15 and TRBJ2-6; the D gene could be TRBD1 or TRBD2 (5 bases each). Germline assignment: CDR1 LNHNV and CDR2 YYDKDF (reference sequence). V shed 0 bases and J shed 0 bases, with 15 bases lying between them. This CDR3 spans 19 amino acids. CDR3 DNA sequence: TGTGCCACCAGCAGAGATTACGGGACGGGGCACTCTGGGGCCAACGTCCTGACTTTC. It specifies CATSRDYGTGHSGANVLTF. The full variable domain, with the rest looked up from reference TRBV15 and TRBJ2-6, is DAMVIQNPRYQVTQFGKPVTLSCSQTLNHNVMYWYQQKSSQAPKLLFHYYDKDFNNEADTPDNFQSRRPNTSFCFLDIRSPGLGDTAMYLCATSRDYGTGHSGANVLTFGAGSRLTVL.

The V call is TRBV21-1, the J call TRBJ1-1; TRBD1, as called in the table, went unchecked against the DNA. TRBV21-1 is annotated as a pseudogene. The CDR3 covers 16 residues. CDR3 sequence reads: CASSLPGQASLAEAFF. The DNA for the CDR3 is TGTGCCAGCAGCCTTCCCGGACAGGCATCGTTAGCTGAAGCTTTCTTT.

The genes are TRBV30 and TRBJ1-2, with 7 bases aligning to TRBD1. V was pared by 2 bases and J by 8 bases, with 8 bases of the junction left unmatched. The CDR3 runs 13 residues. Germline V gene data show CDR1 as GTSNPN and CDR2 as SVGIG (reference sequence). In nucleotides, the CDR3 is TGTGCCTGGAGTTTAAAAGGGGGCGAGGGCTACACCTTC. Protein product: CAWSLKGGEGYTF.

A few counts support this clone. The V call is TRBV19, the J call TRBJ1-1; unclear D gene. Looked up from germline, CDR1 is LNHDA and CDR2 is SQIVND (reference sequence). This CDR3 has 15 residues. V lost 0 bases and J lost 1, with 9 bases in between. CDR3 residues: CASSIEAGRNTEAFF. In DNA form, the CDR3 reads TGTGCCAGTAGTATAGAGGCAGGAAGGAACACTGAAGCTTTCTTT.

The rearrangement links TRBV6-2 or TRBV6-3 to TRBJ2-5; TRBD2 aligns across 8 bases. V was clipped by 4 bases and J by 10 bases; unmatched bases: 8. Germline lookup yields CDR1 MNHEY and CDR2 SVGEGT. The CDR3 runs to 13 residues. CDR3 bases: TGTGCCAGCAGTTTCATCACCGGGGGGGACCAGTACTTC. Translated: CASSFITGGDQYF.

The gene calls are TRBV6-2 or TRBV6-3 and TRBJ2-1; no definite D call. CDR3 length: 14 amino acids. Deletions cut 3 bases from V and 10 bases from J, with 16 bases between. Germline values: CDR1 MNHEY, CDR2 SVGEGT. The CDR3 nucleotides read TGTGCCAGCAGTTATAACTTAGGGAAGAAGGAGCAGTTCTTC. This sequence encodes CASSYNLGKKEQFF.

This chain uses TRBV7-3 with TRBJ1-2; weak D call: TRBD1 (5 bases). V was cut by 3 bases and J by 14 bases, with 19 bases left in between. Germline CDR1 SGHTA, CDR2 FQGTGA. The length of the CDR3 is 13 residues. The CDR3 DNA reads as TGTGCCAGCAGCTTTTCCGGGACCTCCCTTGGGACCTTC. The encoded protein is CASSFSGTSLGTF.